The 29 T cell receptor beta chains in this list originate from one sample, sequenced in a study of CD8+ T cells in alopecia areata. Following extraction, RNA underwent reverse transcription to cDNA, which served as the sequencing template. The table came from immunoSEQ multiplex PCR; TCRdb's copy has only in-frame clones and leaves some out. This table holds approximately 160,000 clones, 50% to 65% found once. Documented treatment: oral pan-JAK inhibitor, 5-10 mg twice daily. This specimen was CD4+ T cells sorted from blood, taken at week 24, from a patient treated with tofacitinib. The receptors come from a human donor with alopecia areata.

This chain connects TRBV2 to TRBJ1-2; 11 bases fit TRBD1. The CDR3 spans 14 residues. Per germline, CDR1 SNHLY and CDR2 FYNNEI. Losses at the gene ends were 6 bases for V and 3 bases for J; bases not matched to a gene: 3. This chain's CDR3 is CASSGQGADYGYTF. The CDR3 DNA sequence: TGTGCCAGCAGCGGACAGGGGGCGGACTATGGCTACACCTTC.

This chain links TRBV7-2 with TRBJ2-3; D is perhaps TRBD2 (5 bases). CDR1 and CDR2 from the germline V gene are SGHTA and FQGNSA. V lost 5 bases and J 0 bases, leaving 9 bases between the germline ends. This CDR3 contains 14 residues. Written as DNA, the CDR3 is TGTGCCAGCAGCCGAGGGCGGAGCACAGATACGCAGTATTTT. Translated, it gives CASSRGRSTDTQYF.

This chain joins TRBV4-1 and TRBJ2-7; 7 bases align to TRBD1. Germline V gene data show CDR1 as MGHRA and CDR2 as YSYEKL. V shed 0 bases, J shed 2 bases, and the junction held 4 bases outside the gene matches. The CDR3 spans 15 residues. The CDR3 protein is CASSQDRDSPYEQYF. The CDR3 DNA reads TGCGCCAGCAGCCAAGACCGGGACAGCCCCTACGAGCAGTACTTC.

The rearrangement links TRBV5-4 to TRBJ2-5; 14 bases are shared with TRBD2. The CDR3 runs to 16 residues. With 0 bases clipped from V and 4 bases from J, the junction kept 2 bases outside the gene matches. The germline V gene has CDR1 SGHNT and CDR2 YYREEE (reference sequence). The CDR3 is CASSLEGLAGAETQYF. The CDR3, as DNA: TGTGCCAGCAGCTTGGAGGGACTAGCGGGGGCAGAGACCCAGTACTTC.

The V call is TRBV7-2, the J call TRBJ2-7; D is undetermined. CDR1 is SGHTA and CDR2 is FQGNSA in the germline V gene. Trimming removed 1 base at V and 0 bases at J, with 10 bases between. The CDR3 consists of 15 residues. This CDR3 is CASSLEAGNSYEQYF. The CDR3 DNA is TGTGCCAGCAGCTTAGAAGCTGGGAACTCCTACGAGCAGTACTTC.

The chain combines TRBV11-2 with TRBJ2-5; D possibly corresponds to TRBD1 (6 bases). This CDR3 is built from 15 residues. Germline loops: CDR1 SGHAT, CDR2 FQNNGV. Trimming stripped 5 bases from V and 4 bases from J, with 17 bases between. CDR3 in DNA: TGTGCCAGCAGCAAGGGGGACGGAGAGTCAGAGACCCAGTACTTC. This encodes CASSKGDGESETQYF.

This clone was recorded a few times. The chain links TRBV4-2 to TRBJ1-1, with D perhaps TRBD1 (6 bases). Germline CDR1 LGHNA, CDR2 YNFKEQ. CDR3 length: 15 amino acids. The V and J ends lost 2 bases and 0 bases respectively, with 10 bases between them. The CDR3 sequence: CASSQPGHMNTEAFF. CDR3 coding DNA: TGTGCCAGCAGCCAACCGGGACATATGAACACTGAAGCTTTCTTT.

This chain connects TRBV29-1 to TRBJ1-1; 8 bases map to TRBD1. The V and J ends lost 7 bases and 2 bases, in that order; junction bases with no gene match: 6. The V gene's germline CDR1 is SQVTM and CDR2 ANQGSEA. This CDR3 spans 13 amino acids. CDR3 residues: CSGNRGTNTEAFF. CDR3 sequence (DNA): TGCAGCGGTAACAGGGGGACCAACACTGAAGCTTTCTTT. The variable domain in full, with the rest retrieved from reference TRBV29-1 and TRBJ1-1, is SAVISQKPSRDICQRGTSLTIQCQVDSQVTMMFWYRQQPGQSLTLIATANQGSEATYESGFVIDKFPISRPNLTFSTLTVSNMSPEDSSIYLCSGNRGTNTEAFFGQGTRLTVV.

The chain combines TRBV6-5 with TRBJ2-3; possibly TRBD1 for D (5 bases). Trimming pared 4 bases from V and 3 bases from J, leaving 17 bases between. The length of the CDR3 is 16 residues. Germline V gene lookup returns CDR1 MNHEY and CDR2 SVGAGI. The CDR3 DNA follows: TGTGCCAGCAGTTCACGACAGTCATTTGGGACAGATACGCAGTATTTT. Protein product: CASSSRQSFGTDTQYF.

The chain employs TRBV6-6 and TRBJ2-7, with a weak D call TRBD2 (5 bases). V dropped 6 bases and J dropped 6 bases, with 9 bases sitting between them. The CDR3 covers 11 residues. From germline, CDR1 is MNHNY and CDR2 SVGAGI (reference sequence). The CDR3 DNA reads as TGTGCCAGCAGCACTAGAGTCGAGCAGTACTTC. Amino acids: CASSTRVEQYF.

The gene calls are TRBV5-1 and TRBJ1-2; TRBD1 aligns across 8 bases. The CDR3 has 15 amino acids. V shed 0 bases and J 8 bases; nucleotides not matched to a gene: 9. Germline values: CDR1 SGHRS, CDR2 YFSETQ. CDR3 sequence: CASSLEGDRGEGYTF. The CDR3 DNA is TGCGCCAGCAGCTTGGAGGGCGACAGGGGTGAGGGCTACACCTTC. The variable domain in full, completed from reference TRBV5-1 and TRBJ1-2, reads KAGVTQTPRYLIKTRGQQVTLSCSPISGHRSVSWYQQTPGQGLQFLFEYFSETQRNKGNFPGRFSGRQFSNSRSEMNVSTLELGDSALYLCASSLEGDRGEGYTFGSGTRLTVV.

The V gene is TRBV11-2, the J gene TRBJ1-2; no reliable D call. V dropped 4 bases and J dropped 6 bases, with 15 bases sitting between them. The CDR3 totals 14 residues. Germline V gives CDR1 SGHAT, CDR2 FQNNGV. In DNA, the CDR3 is TGTGCCAGCAGCTACGGAGAAGGGATGGATGGCTACACCTTC. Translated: CASSYGEGMDGYTF.

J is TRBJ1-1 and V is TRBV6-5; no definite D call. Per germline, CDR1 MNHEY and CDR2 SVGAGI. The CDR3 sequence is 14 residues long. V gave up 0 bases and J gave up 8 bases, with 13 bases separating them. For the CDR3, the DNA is TGTGCCAGCAGTTACTCGATGGGAGCAGGCGAAGCTTTCTTT. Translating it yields CASSYSMGAGEAFF.

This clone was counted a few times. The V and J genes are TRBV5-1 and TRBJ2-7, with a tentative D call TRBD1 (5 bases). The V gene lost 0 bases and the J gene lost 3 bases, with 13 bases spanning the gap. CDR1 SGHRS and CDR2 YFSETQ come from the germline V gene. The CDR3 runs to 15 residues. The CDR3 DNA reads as TGCGCCAGCAGCTTGGATGGGCAGGGAAACTACGAGCAGTACTTC. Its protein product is CASSLDGQGNYEQYF.

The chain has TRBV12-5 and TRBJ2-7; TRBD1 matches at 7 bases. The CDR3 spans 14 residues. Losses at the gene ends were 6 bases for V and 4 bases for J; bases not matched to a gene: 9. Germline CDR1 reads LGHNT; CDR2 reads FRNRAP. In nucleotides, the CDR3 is TGTGCTAGTGGATTACAGGGGAAAGCGTACGAGCAGTACTTC. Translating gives CASGLQGKAYEQYF.

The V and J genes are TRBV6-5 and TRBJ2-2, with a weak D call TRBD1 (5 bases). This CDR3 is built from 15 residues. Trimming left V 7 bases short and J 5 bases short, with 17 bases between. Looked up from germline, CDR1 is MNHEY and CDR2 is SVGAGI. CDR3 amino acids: CASTRQISITGELFF. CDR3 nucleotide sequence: TGTGCCAGCACCCGACAGATCTCTATTACCGGGGAGCTGTTTTTT.

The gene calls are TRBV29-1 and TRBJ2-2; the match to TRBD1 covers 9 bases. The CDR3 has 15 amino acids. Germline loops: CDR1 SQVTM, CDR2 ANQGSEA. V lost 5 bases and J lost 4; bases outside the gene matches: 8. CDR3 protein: CSVLATGGSTGELFF. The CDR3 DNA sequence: TGCAGCGTTTTAGCCACAGGGGGCAGCACCGGGGAGCTGTTTTTT.

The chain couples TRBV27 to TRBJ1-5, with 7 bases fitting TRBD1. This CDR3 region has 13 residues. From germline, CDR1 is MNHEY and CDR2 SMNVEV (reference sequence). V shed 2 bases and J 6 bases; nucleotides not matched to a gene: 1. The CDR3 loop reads CASSLRTGQPQHF. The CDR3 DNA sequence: TGTGCCAGCAGTTTAAGGACAGGTCAGCCCCAGCATTTT.

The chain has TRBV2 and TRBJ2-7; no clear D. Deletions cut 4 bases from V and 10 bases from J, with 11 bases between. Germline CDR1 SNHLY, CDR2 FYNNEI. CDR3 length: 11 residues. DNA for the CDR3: TGTGCCAGCAGTGTACAAGGTGGACAGTACTTC. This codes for CASSVQGGQYF.

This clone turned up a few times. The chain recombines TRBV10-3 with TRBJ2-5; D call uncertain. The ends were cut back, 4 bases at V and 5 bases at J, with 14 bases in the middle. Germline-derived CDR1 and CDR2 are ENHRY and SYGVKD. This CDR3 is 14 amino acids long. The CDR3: CAISAGSGRETQYF. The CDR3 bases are TGTGCCATCAGTGCCGGGTCCGGACGGGAGACCCAGTACTTC.

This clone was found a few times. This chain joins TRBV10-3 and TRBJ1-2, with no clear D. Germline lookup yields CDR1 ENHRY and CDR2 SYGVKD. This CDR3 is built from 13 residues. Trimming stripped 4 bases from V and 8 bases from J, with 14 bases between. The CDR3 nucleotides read TGTGCCATCAGTGCGGTCCCCTACGAGGGCTACACCTTC. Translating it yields CAISAVPYEGYTF.

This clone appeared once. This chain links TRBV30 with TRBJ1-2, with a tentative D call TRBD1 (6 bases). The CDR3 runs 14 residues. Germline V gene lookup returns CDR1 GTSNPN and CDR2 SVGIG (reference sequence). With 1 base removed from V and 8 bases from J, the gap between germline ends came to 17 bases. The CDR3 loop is CAWSAPGGRLGYTF. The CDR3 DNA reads TGTGCCTGGAGTGCGCCCGGGGGGCGCCTCGGCTACACCTTC.

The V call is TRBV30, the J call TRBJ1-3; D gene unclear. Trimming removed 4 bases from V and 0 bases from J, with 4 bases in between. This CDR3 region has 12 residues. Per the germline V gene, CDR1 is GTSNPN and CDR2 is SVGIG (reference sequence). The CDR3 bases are TGTGCCTGGACAGCCTCTGGAAACACCATATATTTT. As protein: CAWTASGNTIYF.

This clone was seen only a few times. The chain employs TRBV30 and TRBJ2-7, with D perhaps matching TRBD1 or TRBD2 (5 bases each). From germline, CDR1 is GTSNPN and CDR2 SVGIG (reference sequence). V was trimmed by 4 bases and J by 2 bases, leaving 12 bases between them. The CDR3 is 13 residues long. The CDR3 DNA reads TGTGCCTGGACGAAAAGGGGAGCCTACGAGCAGTACTTC. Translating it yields CAWTKRGAYEQYF.

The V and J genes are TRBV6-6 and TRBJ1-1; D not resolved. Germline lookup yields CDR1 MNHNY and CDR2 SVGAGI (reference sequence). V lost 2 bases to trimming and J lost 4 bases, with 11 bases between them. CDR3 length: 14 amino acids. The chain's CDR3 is CASSYPGGSTEAFF. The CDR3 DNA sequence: TGTGCCAGCAGTTACCCTGGCGGGAGCACTGAAGCTTTCTTT.

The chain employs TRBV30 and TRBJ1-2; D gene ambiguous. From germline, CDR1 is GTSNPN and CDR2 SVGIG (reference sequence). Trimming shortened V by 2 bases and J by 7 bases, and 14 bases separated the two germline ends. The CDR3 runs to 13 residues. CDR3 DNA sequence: TGTGCCTGGAGTCGGCAGCCCGCCGGTGGCTACACCTTC. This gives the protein CAWSRQPAGGYTF.

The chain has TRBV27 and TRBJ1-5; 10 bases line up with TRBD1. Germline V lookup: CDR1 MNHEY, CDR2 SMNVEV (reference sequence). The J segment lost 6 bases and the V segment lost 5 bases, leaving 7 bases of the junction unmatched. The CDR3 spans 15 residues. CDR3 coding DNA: TGTGCCAGCAGTCGGACAGGGGGGGTTAGTCAGCCCCAGCATTTT. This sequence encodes CASSRTGGVSQPQHF.

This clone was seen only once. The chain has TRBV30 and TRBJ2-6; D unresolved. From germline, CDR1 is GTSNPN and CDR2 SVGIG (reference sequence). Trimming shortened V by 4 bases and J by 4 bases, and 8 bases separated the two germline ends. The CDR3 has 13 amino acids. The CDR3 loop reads CAWTQTGANVLTF. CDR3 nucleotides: TGTGCCTGGACCCAGACAGGGGCCAACGTCCTGACTTTC.

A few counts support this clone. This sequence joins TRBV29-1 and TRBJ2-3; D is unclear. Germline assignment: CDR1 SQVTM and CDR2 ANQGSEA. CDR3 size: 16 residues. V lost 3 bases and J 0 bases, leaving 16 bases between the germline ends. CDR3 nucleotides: TGCAGCGTTGATCAAAGGCACAGTACTAGCACAGATACGCAGTATTTT. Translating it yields CSVDQRHSTSTDTQYF.